Listed here are 24 T cell receptor beta chains from one sample, sequenced in a study of T cell responses to AZD1222 COVID-19 vaccine. Produced via immunoSEQ multiplex PCR; TCRdb's table is partial and in-frame only. The sample lists tens of thousands of clones, more than 75% occurring once. The specimen comprised peripheral blood, sampled on day 0 of AZD1222 vaccination. The receptor set was obtained from an adult in good health.

The rearrangement joins TRBV5-4 to TRBJ1-3; 8 bases align to TRBD1. Germline V CDR1 and CDR2: SGHNT, YYREEE (reference sequence). This CDR3 spans 17 amino acids. V shed 3 bases and J 0 bases; nucleotides not matched to a gene: 8. As DNA, the CDR3 is TGTGCCAGCAGCTACGACAGGGGCCCCTTCTCTGGAAACACCATATATTTT. This encodes CASSYDRGPFSGNTIYF.

J is TRBJ2-7 and V is TRBV30, with D unresolved. Germline assignment: CDR1 GTSNPN and CDR2 SVGIG (reference sequence). V was cut by 5 bases and J by 3 bases, with 14 bases left in between. CDR3 length: 13 amino acids. The DNA of the CDR3 is TGTGCCTGGCGGCCCCAGGACGGCTACGAGCAGTACTTC. It is translated as CAWRPQDGYEQYF.

This chain links TRBV24-1 with TRBJ2-5; TRBD1 matches 7 bases. Germline V gives CDR1 KGHDR, CDR2 SFDVKD. The V and J ends lost 5 bases and 3 bases, in that order; junction bases with no gene match: 2. This CDR3 is 13 amino acids long. Here the CDR3 DNA reads TGTGCCACCAGTGGGGGGACAGAAGAGACCCAGTACTTC. Its protein product is CATSGGTEETQYF.

This chain uses TRBV11-1 with TRBJ1-1; 9 bases map to TRBD1. The germline V gene encodes CDR1 SGHAT and CDR2 FQDESV (reference sequence). Losses at the gene ends were 5 bases for V and 4 bases for J; bases not matched to a gene: 8. The CDR3 consists of 15 residues. The CDR3 loop reads CASSRTDRGSTEAFF. The CDR3, as DNA: TGTGCCAGCAGCCGGACGGACAGGGGTTCCACTGAAGCTTTCTTT.

This clone has just one count. This chain uses TRBV7-8 with TRBJ2-7; 7 nucleotides match TRBD1. Losses at the gene ends were 1 base for V and 1 base for J; bases not matched to a gene: 4. The CDR3 runs to 15 residues. Germline loops: CDR1 SGHVS, CDR2 FQNEAQ. The CDR3: CASSLGPGQSYEQYF. Written as DNA, the CDR3 is TGTGCCAGCAGCTTAGGCCCGGGACAGTCCTACGAGCAGTACTTC.

This chain uses TRBV6-2 or TRBV6-3 with TRBJ1-5, with D unresolved. Between the trimmed V and J ends, which lost 5 bases and 0 bases, there was a span of 14 bases. The CDR3 consists of 16 residues. The germline CDR1 and CDR2 sequences are MNHEY and SVGEGT. The CDR3 region has the DNA TGTGCCAGCAGTCCCTCCGGCAGGCCTAGCAATCAGCCCCAGCATTTT. Protein sequence: CASSPSGRPSNQPQHF.

In regard to this clone: The junction departs from germline at one end; a sequencing error may be responsible. The V gene is TRBV6-6, the J gene TRBJ1-2; a weak D match, TRBD1 (5 bases). The CDR3 has 11 amino acids. Per the germline V gene, CDR1 is MNHNY and CDR2 is SVGAGI (reference sequence). This chain's CDR3 is CASSYRDRLSF. The CDR3 nucleotides read TGTGCCAGCAGTTACCGGGACCGTCTCTCCTTC.

The V gene is TRBV5-1, the J gene TRBJ2-2; D ambiguous. The germline V and J ends were trimmed by 3 bases and 1 base, with 7 bases remaining between them. Germline assignment: CDR1 SGHRS and CDR2 YFSETQ. There are 14 residues in the CDR3. The CDR3 DNA is TGCGCCAGCAGCTCTACCTTGAACACCGGGGAGCTGTTTTTT. It encodes CASSSTLNTGELFF.

The V call is TRBV13, the J call TRBJ1-2; TRBD1 is a possible D gene (6 bases). The CDR3 loop spans 16 amino acids. Germline assignment: CDR1 PRHDT and CDR2 FYEKMQ (reference sequence). V lost 1 base to trimming and J lost 11 bases, with 23 bases between them. The CDR3 nucleotides are TGTGCCAGCAGCTTAGTCACAGGGCGGGAACTACGTCGGTACACCTTC. Translating gives CASSLVTGRELRRYTF.

The chain uses TRBV7-3 and TRBJ1-6; D possibly corresponds to TRBD1 (5 bases). V lost 4 bases and J lost 8, with 15 bases in between. The CDR3 consists of 15 residues. Germline-derived CDR1 and CDR2 are SGHTA and FQGTGA. CDR3 in DNA: TGTGCCAGCAGCTCCGGCGGGGGTTTTTATTCACCCCTCCACTTT. Translated: CASSSGGGFYSPLHF.

The rearrangement links TRBV3-1 (or the pseudogene TRBV3-2) to TRBJ1-3; D call uncertain. CDR3 length equals 16 residues. Trimming stripped 2 bases from V and 3 bases from J, with 14 bases between. The germline V gene encodes CDR1 LGHDT and CDR2 YNNKEL (reference sequence). CDR3 coding DNA: TGTGCCAGCAGCCAAAGGATGCCTGGGGTTGGAAACACCATATATTTT. It is translated as CASSQRMPGVGNTIYF.

The rearrangement links TRBV27 to TRBJ2-7; D may correspond to TRBD1 or TRBD2 (5 bases each). V lost 6 bases to trimming and J lost 2 bases, with 14 bases between them. The CDR3 has 14 amino acids. From germline, CDR1 is MNHEY and CDR2 SMNVEV (reference sequence). The CDR3 region is CASRYDGTTYEQYF. DNA of the CDR3: TGTGCCAGCAGATACGACGGGACCACCTACGAGCAGTACTTC.

The rearrangement links TRBV6-4 to TRBJ1-2; 7 bases agree with TRBD1. V was clipped by 6 bases and J by 2 bases; unmatched bases: 9. The CDR3 totals 15 residues. Germline CDR1 MRHNA, CDR2 SNTAGT. The chain's CDR3 is CASSLTGQGNYGYTF. DNA of the CDR3: TGTGCCAGCAGCTTGACAGGGCAAGGCAACTATGGCTACACCTTC.

Written as DNA, the CDR3 is TGTGCCAGCAGCAAAATCCCTCTAGCTGCTAGGCAGTACAATGAGCAGTTCTTC. It is translated as CASSKIPLAARQYNEQFF. The chain is built from TRBV21-1 and TRBJ2-1; TRBD2 is taken as the D call from the table, unchecked against the DNA. TRBV21-1 is marked as a pseudogene. The CDR3 runs 18 residues.

V gene TRBV13 combines with J gene TRBJ1-2; D not certain. Germline V CDR1 and CDR2: PRHDT, FYEKMQ (reference sequence). This CDR3 has 14 residues. Between the trimmed V and J ends, which lost 5 bases and 4 bases, there was a span of 14 bases. As DNA, the CDR3 is TGTGCCAGCAGCCCTAGGCGAGTCGGCTATGGCTACACCTTC. Translating it yields CASSPRRVGYGYTF.

This clone was found a few times. The chain employs TRBV11-1 and TRBJ1-5; D is ambiguous. From germline, CDR1 is SGHAT and CDR2 FQDESV (reference sequence). The CDR3 totals 13 residues. Trimming took 2 bases from V and 4 from J, leaving 6 bases between them. Here the CDR3 reads CASSLSLNQPQHF. The CDR3 nucleotides read TGTGCCAGCAGCTTATCTCTAAATCAGCCCCAGCATTTT. Filled out from reference TRBV11-1 and TRBJ1-5, the complete variable domain reads EAEVAQSPRYKITEKSQAVAFWCDPISGHATLYWYRQILGQGPELLVQFQDESVVDDSQLPKDRFSAERLKGVDSTLKIQPAELGDSAMYLCASSLSLNQPQHFGDGTRLSIL.

This clone was counted between two and nine times. The V gene is TRBV28, the J gene TRBJ2-1; TRBD2 is a possible D gene (6 bases). The ends were cut back, 2 bases at V and 6 bases at J, with 20 bases in the middle. There are 17 residues in the CDR3. Germline assignment: CDR1 MDHEN and CDR2 SYDVKM. The CDR3 loop reads CASSLTTSGGTTNEQFF. CDR3 DNA sequence: TGTGCCAGCAGTTTAACGACCTCAGGCGGGACGACCAATGAGCAGTTCTTC.

The chain joins TRBV19 to TRBJ2-3; 11 bases match TRBD1. V shed 10 bases, J shed 1 base, and the junction held 10 bases outside the gene matches. Germline loops: CDR1 LNHDA, CDR2 SQIVND (reference sequence). This CDR3 comprises 16 residues. CDR3: CATMGQGELGTDTQYF. The DNA of the CDR3 is TGTGCCACCATGGGACAGGGGGAATTGGGCACAGATACGCAGTATTTT.

The chain employs TRBV3-1 (or the pseudogene TRBV3-2) and TRBJ1-4, with 8 positions matching TRBD1. This CDR3 spans 15 amino acids. Trimming cost V 6 bases and J 7 bases; bases outside gene matches: 10. Germline V gene data show CDR1 as LGHDT and CDR2 as YNNKEL (reference sequence). CDR3 sequence reads: CASSFAGTGSEKLFF. As DNA, the CDR3 is TGTGCCAGCAGTTTCGCCGGGACAGGCTCTGAAAAACTGTTTTTT.

The chain joins TRBV5-5 to TRBJ2-2; D is tentatively TRBD1 or TRBD2 (5 bases each). The CDR3 is 15 amino acids. V shed 0 bases and J shed 5 bases, with 11 bases lying between them. Germline CDR1 is SGHKS and CDR2 is YYEKEE (reference sequence). CDR3 protein: CASSLGGRETGELFF. The CDR3 nucleotides read TGTGCCAGCAGCTTGGGGGGCAGGGAGACCGGGGAGCTGTTTTTT.

The chain links TRBV14 to TRBJ2-3; D unclear. V shed 3 bases and J shed 5 bases, with 9 bases lying between them. The CDR3 extends over 13 amino acids. Germline-derived CDR1 and CDR2 are SGHDN and FVKESK. This CDR3 is CASSQNGQDTQYF. The CDR3 DNA reads as TGTGCCAGCAGCCAGAACGGGCAAGATACGCAGTATTTT.

This clone was recorded a few times. This chain uses TRBV7-8 with TRBJ2-7, with D possibly TRBD2 on 5 matching bases. Trimming took 1 base from V and 1 from J, leaving 8 bases between them. The CDR3 extends over 14 amino acids. CDR1 and CDR2 (germline): SGHVS, FQNEAQ. CDR3 nucleotides: TGTGCCAGCAGCTTAGGCCGGACTTCCTACGAGCAGTACTTC. Translation: CASSLGRTSYEQYF.

The V and J genes are TRBV28 and TRBJ2-3; unclear D gene. V shed 8 bases and J shed 5 bases, with 11 bases lying between them. CDR1 is MDHEN and CDR2 is SYDVKM in the germline V gene. The CDR3 runs to 12 residues. CDR3 nucleotides: TGTGCCAGCCTAACCCCTGGAGATACGCAGTATTTT. It is translated as CASLTPGDTQYF.

J is TRBJ1-3 and V is TRBV5-4; D unclear. The V gene lost 0 bases and the J gene lost 3 bases, with 7 bases spanning the gap. Per germline, CDR1 SGHNT and CDR2 YYREEE (reference sequence). This CDR3 has 14 amino acids. The CDR3 DNA reads as TGTGCCAGCAGCTTGGGAGGGATTGGAAACACCATATATTTT. It codes for CASSLGGIGNTIYF.